This T cell receptor (beta chain) was obtained from a study of blood T cell repertoires in COVID-19. Produced via immunoSEQ multiplex PCR; TCRdb's table is partial and in-frame only. The sample holds fewer than 120,000 clones, approximately 90% seen once. Sequenced input: peripheral blood. This TCR came from a human donor in a cohort sampled during active COVID-19.

CDR3 nucleotides: TGTGCCAGTAGGGCAGGGGAAGCGGGCAATCAGCCCCAGCATTTT. This sequence encodes CASRAGEAGNQPQHF. V gene TRBV19 combines with J gene TRBJ1-5, with D possibly TRBD1 on 6 matching bases. This CDR3 contains 15 residues. Deletions cut 6 bases from V and 2 bases from J, with 14 bases between. Germline lookup yields CDR1 LNHDA and CDR2 SQIVND (reference sequence).